Listed below are T cell receptor beta chains from one sample, sequenced in a study of Graves' ophthalmopathy and Graves' hyperthyroidism. MiXCR, run by TCRdb on the multiplex PCR reads, gives a single entry per CDR3 protein. The sample shows 740,000 or so distinct CDR3 sequences, 35% to 50% of them seen only once. The sequenced sample consisted of peripheral blood. The receptors originated from an adult man with Graves' ophthalmopathy. Both conserved end residues are part of each CDR3. The D gene is left open where the match is weak. Clone size, where shown, is once, few, many, or a class for clones that have expanded.

V,size,J,D,DNA,CDR3
TRBV7-8,many,TRBJ1-4,.,TGTGCCAGCAGCCACGGACAGCTTAATGAAAAACTGTTTTTT,CASSHGQLNEKLFF
TRBV7-9,.,TRBJ2-7,.,TGTGCCAGCAGCTTAGCCAGGGGGGAGCCCTGCGAGCAGTACTTC,CASSLARGEPCEQYF
TRBV9,.,TRBJ1-6,.,TGTGCCAGCAGCGTAGTTCGGGGAAGTAATTCACCCCTCCACTTT,CASSVVRGSNSPLHF
TRBV5-5,few,TRBJ2-7,.,TGTGTCAGCAGCTTGGAAGCTCGGGGTGACGAGCAGTACTTC,CVSSLEARGDEQYF
TRBV7-3,.,TRBJ2-5,.,TGTGCCAGCAGCAGCGAGGGCCCACAAGAGACCCAGTACTTC,CASSSEGPQETQYF
TRBV19,.,TRBJ1-1,TRBD1,TGTGCCAGTAGTACGGACAGGGGGCCCACTGAAGCTTTCTTT,CASSTDRGPTEAFF
TRBV10-3,many,TRBJ2-7,.,TGTGCCATCAGAAACCAGGGTCAAGGGTACGAGCAGTACTTC,CAIRNQGQGYEQYF
TRBV29-1,many,TRBJ2-7,TRBD1,TGCAGCGTAGTTCGTGCACAGGGGAGCTACGAGCAGTACTTC,CSVVRAQGSYEQYF
TRBV20-1,.,TRBJ1-5,.,TGCAGGCAACCCCCCCGGGAACCATTACTTAGCAATCAGCCCCAGCATTTT,CRQPPREPLLSNQPQHF
TRBV12-3/TRBV12-4,few,TRBJ1-5,.,TGTGCCAGCCGAAGGGGGATGAATCAGCCCCAGCATTTT,CASRRGMNQPQHF
TRBV7-3,few,TRBJ2-5,TRBD2,TGTGCCAGCAGTCTGAGCGGGATCGTGGGAGAGACCCAGTACTTC,CASSLSGIVGETQYF
TRBV15,many,TRBJ1-3,.,TGTGCCACCAGCCGTGCGGACTGGAGCTCTGGAAACACCATATATTTT,CATSRADWSSGNTIYF
TRBV29-1,.,TRBJ2-6,.,TGCAGCGTAGTACAAGGCGGTGGCTACACCTCTGGGGCCAACGTCCTGACTTTC,CSVVQGGGYTSGANVLTF
TRBV6-5,few,TRBJ2-7,.,TGTGCCAGCAGCCCTTCGGACAAATCCTCCTACGAGCAGTACTTC,CASSPSDKSSYEQYF
TRBV20-1,few,TRBJ1-6,TRBD1,TGCAGTGCAGGACAGGGGCGGAATTCACCCCTCCACTTT,CSAGQGRNSPLHF
TRBV20-1,few,TRBJ2-7,TRBD1,TGCAGTGCTAATCCGTCGGACAGGAGCTCCTACGAGCAGTACTTC,CSANPSDRSSYEQYF
TRBV20-1,.,TRBJ2-7,.,TGCAGTGCAGTACAGGGTAAGATCTCCTACGAGCAGTACTTC,CSAVQGKISYEQYF
TRBV20-1,.,TRBJ2-7,.,TGCAGTGCCAGCACCCAGGGCAGCTACGAGCAGTACTTC,CSASTQGSYEQYF
TRBV2,.,TRBJ1-2,.,TGTGCCACCAGTGACCCCGGGCAAAGCTATGGCTACACCTTC,CATSDPGQSYGYTF
TRBV10-1,.,TRBJ2-7,TRBD1,TGCGCCAGCAGTGAGGGTGGTGGACAGGGCCACGAGCAGTACTTC,CASSEGGGQGHEQYF
TRBV20-1,.,TRBJ1-4,.,TGCAGTACTAGGGGCCCACGTGAAAAACTGTTTTTT,CSTRGPREKLFF
TRBV2,.,TRBJ2-5,TRBD1,TGTGCCAGCAGGCGCGATCGGACAGGGGAGACCCAGTACTTC,CASRRDRTGETQYF
TRBV7-9,.,TRBJ2-2,.,TGTGCCAGCAGACCTCCCGAGCCCACCGGGGAGCTGTTTTTT,CASRPPEPTGELFF
TRBV6-6,.,TRBJ2-5,.,TGTGCCAGCAGTGAACTTTACCAAGAGGCCCAGTACTTC,CASSELYQEAQYF
TRBV5-1,.,TRBJ2-5,TRBD2,TGCGCCAGCAGCTCCTCCCCGGGGGGCCAAGAGACCCAGTACTTC,CASSSSPGGQETQYF
TRBV10-3,many,TRBJ1-2,TRBD1,TGTGCCATCACCCCCGACAGGGCAGTCTATGGCTACACCTTC,CAITPDRAVYGYTF
TRBV25-1,.,TRBJ2-6,.,TGTGCCAGCAGTGCTAAAGACCACGGGGGCTCTGGGGCCAACGTCCTGACTTTC,CASSAKDHGGSGANVLTF
TRBV29-1,.,TRBJ2-5,.,TGCAGCGTGGCCGGGGCGGACCAAGAGACCCAGTACTTC,CSVAGADQETQYF
TRBV20-1,.,TRBJ1-6,.,TGCAGTGCTAGAGATGAAAGGGAGGGGCATATGCGTTCACCCCTCCACTTT,CSARDEREGHMRSPLHF
TRBV10-2,many,TRBJ1-2,TRBD1,TGCGCCAGCAGTGGGGCAGGACAGGCGTCCTATGGCTACACCTTC,CASSGAGQASYGYTF
TRBV7-9,many,TRBJ2-7,TRBD1,TGTGCCAGCAGCTTAGTAGACAGGGACTACGAGCAGTACTTC,CASSLVDRDYEQYF
TRBV9,many,TRBJ1-6,.,TGTGCCAGCAGCGAGAAGAATAATTCACCCCTCCACTTT,CASSEKNNSPLHF
TRBV9,.,TRBJ1-1,TRBD1,TGTGCCAGCAGCGCGGTCCCCAGCACAGGGGCTGAAGCTTTCTTT,CASSAVPSTGAEAFF
TRBV2,.,TRBJ1-2,.,TGTGCCAGCACCTACCGGGACACGAACTATGGCTACACCTTC,CASTYRDTNYGYTF
TRBV4-3,.,TRBJ2-7,TRBD2,TGCGCCAGCAGCCAAGACTTAGCGGGAGGGAACGAGCAGTACTTC,CASSQDLAGGNEQYF
TRBV24-1,.,TRBJ1-5,TRBD1,TGTGCCACCAGCGACACCGGACAGGGCACTAATCAGCCCCAGCATTTT,CATSDTGQGTNQPQHF
TRBV7-2,.,TRBJ2-7,.,TGTGCCAGCAGCGTTCGTGACAGCTGGTACGAGCAGTACTTC,CASSVRDSWYEQYF
TRBV5-1,.,TRBJ1-2,TRBD1,TGCGCCAGCAGCCAACAGGGGAAAGATGGCTACACCTTC,CASSQQGKDGYTF
TRBV19,.,TRBJ1-5,.,TGTGCCAGTAACGGGTCCGGCCGACAGCCCCAGCATTTT,CASNGSGRQPQHF
TRBV11-1,.,TRBJ2-2,TRBD1,TGTGCCAGTAGTATAGGGCCGGGACAGGGGGCCGGGGAGCTGTTTTTT,CASSIGPGQGAGELFF
TRBV7-9,.,TRBJ1-6,.,TGTGCCAGCAGCCCGCCCCGGGACCCACCCCTCCACTTT,CASSPPRDPPLHF
TRBV5-6,.,TRBJ2-7,TRBD1,TGCGCCAGCAGCTTGCGACAGGGGCTCTACGAGCAGTACTTC,CASSLRQGLYEQYF
TRBV14,many,TRBJ1-1,.,TGTGCCAGCAGCCATTTTTCCCAGAACACTGAAGCTTTCTTT,CASSHFSQNTEAFF
TRBV10-3,many,TRBJ2-2,.,TGTGCCATCAGCGGAGGGCTAGCAGATAACGCCGGGGAGCTGTTTTTT,CAISGGLADNAGELFF
TRBV25-1,.,TRBJ1-3,.,TGTGCCAGCAGTGACTTACAGGGAAACACCATATATTTT,CASSDLQGNTIYF
TRBV6-4,.,TRBJ1-1,.,TGTGCCAGCAGCCAGGAGCCAGGGGCGGCGGGTACTGAAGCTTTCTTT,CASSQEPGAAGTEAFF
TRBV15,many,TRBJ2-5,TRBD2,TGTGCCACCAGCAGAGATTATTCCCTAGCGGGGGGTAGCCAAGAGACCCAGTACTTC,CATSRDYSLAGGSQETQYF
TRBV4-3,.,TRBJ2-5,.,TGCGCCAGCAGCCGAACATACGGGACCCGTCAAGAGACCCAGTACTTC,CASSRTYGTRQETQYF
TRBV24-1,many,TRBJ1-1,.,TGTGCCACCAGTGAGTCCCGAACTGAAGCTTTCTTT,CATSESRTEAFF